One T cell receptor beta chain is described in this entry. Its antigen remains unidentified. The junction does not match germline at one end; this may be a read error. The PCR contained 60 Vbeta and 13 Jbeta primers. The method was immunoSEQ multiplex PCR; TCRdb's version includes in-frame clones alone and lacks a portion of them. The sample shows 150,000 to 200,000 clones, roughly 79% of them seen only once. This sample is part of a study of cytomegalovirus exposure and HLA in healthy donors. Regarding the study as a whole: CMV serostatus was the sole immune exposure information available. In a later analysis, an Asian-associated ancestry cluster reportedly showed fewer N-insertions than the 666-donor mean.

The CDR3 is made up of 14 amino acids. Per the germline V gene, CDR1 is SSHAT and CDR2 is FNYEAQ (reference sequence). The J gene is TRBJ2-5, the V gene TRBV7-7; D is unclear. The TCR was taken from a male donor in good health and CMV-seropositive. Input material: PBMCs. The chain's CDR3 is CASSYRPGQETQYF. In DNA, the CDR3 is TGTGCTAGCAGCTACCGTCCGGGCCAAGAGACCCAGTACTTC.